A selection of T cell receptor beta chains follows, all from one sample in a study of blood T cell repertoires in COVID-19. Only in-frame clones appear in the TCRdb table, and some are missing; sequencing was by immunoSEQ multiplex PCR. Of around 250,000 clones listed, approximately 85% are singletons. Sequenced input: peripheral blood. All receptors derive from a man between 50 and 59 years old with active or convalescent COVID-19. The CDR3 runs from the conserved cysteine through the conserved F or W. A D gene is named only where the DNA matches it firmly. Clone sizes are given selectively: once, few, many, or a class where the clone is expanded.

d_gene | len | j_gene | v_gene | abundance | CDR3nt | CDR3aa
TRBD2 | 16 | TRBJ2-2 | TRBV5-1 | NA | TGCGCCAGCAGCTTGGTGGGACTAGCGGACACCGGGGAGCTGTTTTTT | CASSLVGLADTGELFF
TRBD2 | 20 | TRBJ2-6 | TRBV19 | few | TGTGCCAGTAGTATAGGCCTAGCGGGCTTAGTAAGCGCTGGGGCCAACGTCCTGACTTTC | CASSIGLAGLVSAGANVLTF
NA | 11 | TRBJ1-2 | TRBV30 | NA | TGTGCCTGGGGCCCTCCCTATGGCTACACCTTC | CAWGPPYGYTF
NA | 14 | TRBJ1-6 | TRBV6-1 | few | TGTGCCAGCAGTGAAAGGGGCCGGGATTCACCCCTCCACTTT | CASSERGRDSPLHF
TRBD2 | 16 | TRBJ2-1 | TRBV7-2 | NA | TGTGCCAGCAGCTTCCAGGGACTAGCGGGAGACCCTGAGCAGTTCTTC | CASSFQGLAGDPEQFF
NA | 12 | TRBJ1-5 | TRBV29-1 | NA | TGCAGCGTTGCAACGGGAAATCAGCCCCAGCATTTT | CSVATGNQPQHF
TRBD2 | 17 | TRBJ2-7 | TRBV5-4 | NA | TGTGCCAGCAGCTTTGGGACTAGCGGGAGGAGCTCCTACGAGCAGTACTTC | CASSFGTSGRSSYEQYF
TRBD2 | 15 | TRBJ2-7 | TRBV7-9 | NA | TGTGCCAGCAGCTTAGGTAGCGGGAGGGCCTACGAGCAGTACTTC | CASSLGSGRAYEQYF
NA | 16 | TRBJ2-7 | TRBV21-1 | NA | TGTGCCAGCAACCCCATTCCGGGACAGGGTTCCTACGAGCAGTACTTC | CASNPIPGQGSYEQYF
NA | 13 | TRBJ2-1 | TRBV5-4 | NA | TGTGCCAGCAGCTTGCAGGGAGGAGGTGAGCAGTTCTTC | CASSLQGGGEQFF
TRBD2 | 14 | TRBJ2-5 | TRBV5-8 | once | TGTGCCAGCAGCAACTTAGCGGGAGAGGGGACCCAGTACTTC | CASSNLAGEGTQYF
TRBD1 | 15 | TRBJ2-7 | TRBV4-3 | NA | TGCGCCAGCAGCCAATTCCGGGACAGCTCCTACGAGCAGTACTTC | CASSQFRDSSYEQYF
TRBD1 | 15 | TRBJ2-7 | TRBV28 | NA | TGTGCCAGCAGCCTGGCGGGACAGGGTTCCGACGAGCAGTACTTC | CASSLAGQGSDEQYF
NA | 11 | TRBJ1-1 | TRBV30 | NA | TGTGCCGGCGGCGGGAACACTGAAGCTTTCTTT | CAGGGNTEAFF
NA | 15 | TRBJ2-7 | TRBV5-1 | NA | TGCGCCAGCAGCTCGACTCCACAGGGTTTCGGCGAGCAGTACTTC | CASSSTPQGFGEQYF
NA | 16 | TRBJ2-5 | TRBV18 | NA | TGTGCCAGCTCACGCGGGTTAGCCATAAATACGGAGACCCAGTACTTC | CASSRGLAINTETQYF
NA | 14 | TRBJ2-1 | TRBV19 | NA | TGTGCCAGGGCGGACAAAAACTCCTACAATGAGCAGTTCTTC | CARADKNSYNEQFF
TRBD2 | 17 | TRBJ2-5 | TRBV7-2 | NA | TGTGCCAGCAGCTTATTTGCTAGCGGGAGGTACCAAGAGACCCAGTACTTC | CASSLFASGRYQETQYF
NA | 15 | TRBJ2-1 | TRBV28 | NA | TGTGCCAGCAGCCGCCCCTCGCCGGTATACAATGAGCAGTTCTTC | CASSRPSPVYNEQFF
TRBD2 | 17 | TRBJ2-2 | TRBV30 | NA | TGTGCCTGGAGAGCCCCGCGTCCGGGAGGAGTTGACGGGGAGCTGTTTTTT | CAWRAPRPGGVDGELFF
TRBD1 | 16 | TRBJ1-4 | TRBV25-1 | NA | TGTGCCAGCAGTGAAATCCGGACAGGGGCAGGTGAAAAACTGTTTTTT | CASSEIRTGAGEKLFF
NA | 15 | TRBJ1-1 | TRBV19 | NA | TGTGCCAGTAGTATATTCGGGGAGCTGAACACTGAAGCTTTCTTT | CASSIFGELNTEAFF
NA | 15 | TRBJ2-3 | TRBV7-9 | NA | TGTGCCAGCAGCACCTACAGCCATCTCACAGATACGCAGTATTTT | CASSTYSHLTDTQYF
NA | 14 | TRBJ1-5 | TRBV30 | NA | TGTGCCTGGAGTCAACAGGTGTCCAATCAGCCCCAGCATTTT | CAWSQQVSNQPQHF